This T cell receptor (beta chain) was obtained from a study of shared clonotypes between healthy human individuals. This table comes from immunoSEQ multiplex PCR, and its TCRdb copy is limited to in-frame clones, with some not included. The sample comprises about 2.2 million clones, 90% to 95% of which are singletons, and about 1.7% rests with the top ten. Naive CD8 cells lacked CD45RO and underwent positive selection for CCR7, leaving out terminally differentiated effector memory CD45RA+ cells. Donors included only healthy HIV-negative adults lacking recent acute infections or vaccinations. J gave up 4 bases and V 5 bases, and 13 bases lay outside the gene matches. Germline V gene sequence: CDR1 SGHAT, CDR2 FQNNGV. The CDR3 is made up of 16 amino acids.

This TCR came from a man younger than 35 in good health. Some clones in this sample may be carry-over from other donors' samples. The sample consisted of naive CD8+ T cells from PBMCs. J is TRBJ2-7 and V is TRBV11-2, with 8 nucleotides matching TRBD1. The CDR3 protein is CASSKPGTGGSYEQYF. The CDR3 bases are TGTGCCAGCAGCAAACCAGGGACAGGAGGAAGTTACGAGCAGTACTTC.